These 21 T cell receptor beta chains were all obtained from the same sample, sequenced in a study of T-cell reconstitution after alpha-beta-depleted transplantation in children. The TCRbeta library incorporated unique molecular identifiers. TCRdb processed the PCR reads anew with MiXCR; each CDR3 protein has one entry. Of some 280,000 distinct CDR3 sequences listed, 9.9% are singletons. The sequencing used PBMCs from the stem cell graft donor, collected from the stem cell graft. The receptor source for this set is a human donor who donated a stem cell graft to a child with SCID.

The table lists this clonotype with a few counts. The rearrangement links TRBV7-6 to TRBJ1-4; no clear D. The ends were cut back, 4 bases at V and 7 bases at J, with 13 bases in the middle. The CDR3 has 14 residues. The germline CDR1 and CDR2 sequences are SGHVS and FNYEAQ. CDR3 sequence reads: CASSSRVISEKLFF. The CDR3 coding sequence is TGTGCCAGCAGCTCCCGGGTTATAAGTGAAAAACTGTTTTTT.

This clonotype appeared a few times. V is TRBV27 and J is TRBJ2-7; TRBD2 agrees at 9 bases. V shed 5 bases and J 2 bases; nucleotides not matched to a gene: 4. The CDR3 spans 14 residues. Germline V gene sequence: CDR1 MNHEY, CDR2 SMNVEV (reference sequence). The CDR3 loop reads CASSVSGSAYEQYF. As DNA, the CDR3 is TGTGCCAGCAGTGTTAGCGGGAGCGCCTACGAGCAGTACTTC.

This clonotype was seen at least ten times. This CDR3 is CASSSHEEGGAGSPLHF. CDR3 sequence (DNA): TGTGCCAGCAGCTCCCATGAGGAAGGGGGCGCTGGGTCACCCCTCCACTTT. V is TRBV7-9 and J is TRBJ1-6; TRBD1 matches at 7 bases. The germline CDR1 and CDR2 sequences are SEHNR and FQNEAQ (reference sequence). The CDR3 loop spans 17 amino acids. V shed 4 bases and J 10 bases; nucleotides not matched to a gene: 16. The full variable domain, its missing parts supplied by reference TRBV7-9 and TRBJ1-6, is DTGVSQNPRHKITKRGQNVTFRCDPISEHNRLYWYRQTLGQGPEFLTYFQNEAQLEKSRLLSDRFSAERPKGSFSTLEIQRTEQGDSAMYLCASSSHEEGGAGSPLHFGNGTRLTVT.

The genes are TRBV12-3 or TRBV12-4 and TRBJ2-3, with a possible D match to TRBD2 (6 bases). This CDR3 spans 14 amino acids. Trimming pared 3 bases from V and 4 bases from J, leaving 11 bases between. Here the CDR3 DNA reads TGTGCCAGCAGTTTCTTGCGGGGCGCAGATACGCAGTATTTT. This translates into CASSFLRGADTQYF.

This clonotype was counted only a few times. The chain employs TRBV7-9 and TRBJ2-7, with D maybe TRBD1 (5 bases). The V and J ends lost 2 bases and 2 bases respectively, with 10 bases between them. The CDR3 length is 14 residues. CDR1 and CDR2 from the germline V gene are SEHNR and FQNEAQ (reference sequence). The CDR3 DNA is TGTGCCAGCAGCTTATGGGGCAGTACCTACGAGCAGTACTTC. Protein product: CASSLWGSTYEQYF.

The CDR3 DNA reads TGCAGTGCCCTACAGGGGAGTATGTACAATGAGCAGTTCTTC. Residues: CSALQGSMYNEQFF. The chain has TRBV20-1 and TRBJ2-1; 7 bases are a match to TRBD1. CDR1 is DFQATT, CDR2 SNEGSKA, per germline (reference sequence). The CDR3 length is 14 residues. Germline trimming cut 6 bases from V and 4 bases from J; bases unmatched to any gene: 9.

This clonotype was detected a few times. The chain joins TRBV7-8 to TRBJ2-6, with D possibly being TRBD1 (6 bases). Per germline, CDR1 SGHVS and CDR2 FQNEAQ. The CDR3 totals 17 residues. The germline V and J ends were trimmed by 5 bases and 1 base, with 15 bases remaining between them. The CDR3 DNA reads TGTGCCAGCAGCGCTCACAGGGTGGGGTCTGGGGCCAACGTCCTGACTTTC. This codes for CASSAHRVGSGANVLTF.

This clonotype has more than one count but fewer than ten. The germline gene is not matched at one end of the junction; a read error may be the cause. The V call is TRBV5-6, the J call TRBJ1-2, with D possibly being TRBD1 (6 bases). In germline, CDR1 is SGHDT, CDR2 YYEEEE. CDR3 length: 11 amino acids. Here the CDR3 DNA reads TGTGCCAGCAGCTTGGGGACAGCCGCGTCCTTC. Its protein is CASSLGTAASF.

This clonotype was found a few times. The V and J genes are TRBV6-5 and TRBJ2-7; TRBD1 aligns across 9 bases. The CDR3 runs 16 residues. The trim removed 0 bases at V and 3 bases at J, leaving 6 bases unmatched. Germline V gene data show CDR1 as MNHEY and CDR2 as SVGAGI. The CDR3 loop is CASSYSLPDRGYEQYF. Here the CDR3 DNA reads TGTGCCAGCAGTTACTCGCTCCCGGACAGGGGCTACGAGCAGTACTTC.

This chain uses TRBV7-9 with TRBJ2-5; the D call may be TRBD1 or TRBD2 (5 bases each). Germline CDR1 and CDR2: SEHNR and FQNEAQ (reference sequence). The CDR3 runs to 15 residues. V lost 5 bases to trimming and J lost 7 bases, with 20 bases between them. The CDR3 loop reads CASSPRDLQSGTQYF. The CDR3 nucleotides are TGTGCCAGCAGCCCCCGGGACCTTCAATCTGGGACCCAGTACTTC.

CDR3 DNA sequence: TGCGCCAGCAGCCCGAAGGAAGGGGCTAGCCACGAGCAGTACTTC. It codes for CASSPKEGASHEQYF. This chain uses TRBV5-1 with TRBJ2-7; D may match TRBD1 or TRBD2 (5 bases each). The V gene lost 4 bases and the J gene lost 5 bases, with 19 bases spanning the gap. The CDR3 spans 15 residues. The germline V gene encodes CDR1 SGHRS and CDR2 YFSETQ.

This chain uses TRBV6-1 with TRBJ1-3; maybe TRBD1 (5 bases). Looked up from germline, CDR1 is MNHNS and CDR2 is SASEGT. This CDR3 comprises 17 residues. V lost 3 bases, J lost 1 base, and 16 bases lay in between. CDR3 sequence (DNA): TGTGCCAGCAGTGACAAGGGACGGACGAGATCTGGAAACACCATATATTTT. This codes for CASSDKGRTRSGNTIYF.

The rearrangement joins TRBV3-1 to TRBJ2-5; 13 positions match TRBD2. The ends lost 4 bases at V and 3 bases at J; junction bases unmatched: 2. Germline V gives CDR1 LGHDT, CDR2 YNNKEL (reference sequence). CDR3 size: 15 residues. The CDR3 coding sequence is TGTGCCAGCAGCCCCGGGACTAGCGGGAAAGAGACCCAGTACTTC. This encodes CASSPGTSGKETQYF.

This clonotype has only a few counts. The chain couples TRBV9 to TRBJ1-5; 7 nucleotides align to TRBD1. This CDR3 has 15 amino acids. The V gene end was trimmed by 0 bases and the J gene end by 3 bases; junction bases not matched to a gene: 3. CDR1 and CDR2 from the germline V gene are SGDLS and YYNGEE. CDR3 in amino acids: CASSVGQGTNQPQHF. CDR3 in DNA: TGTGCCAGCAGCGTAGGACAGGGAACCAATCAGCCCCAGCATTTT.

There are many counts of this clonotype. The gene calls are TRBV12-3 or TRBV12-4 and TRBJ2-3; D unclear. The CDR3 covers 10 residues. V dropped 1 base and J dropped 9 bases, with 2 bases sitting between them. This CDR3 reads CASSLGTQYF. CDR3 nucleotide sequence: TGTGCCAGCAGTTTAGGGACGCAGTATTTT.

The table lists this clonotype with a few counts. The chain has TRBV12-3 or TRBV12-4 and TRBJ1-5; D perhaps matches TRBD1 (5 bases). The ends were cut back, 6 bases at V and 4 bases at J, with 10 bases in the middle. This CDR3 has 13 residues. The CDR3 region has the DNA TGTGCCAGCAGCTGGGACCAAAATCAGCCCCAGCATTTT. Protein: CASSWDQNQPQHF.

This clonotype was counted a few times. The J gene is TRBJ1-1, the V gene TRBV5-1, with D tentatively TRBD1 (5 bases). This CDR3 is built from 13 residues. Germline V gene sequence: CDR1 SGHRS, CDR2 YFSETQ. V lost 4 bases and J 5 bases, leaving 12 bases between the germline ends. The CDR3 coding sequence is TGCGCCAGCAGCCAGGGCCCTAGGACTGAAGCTTTCTTT. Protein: CASSQGPRTEAFF.

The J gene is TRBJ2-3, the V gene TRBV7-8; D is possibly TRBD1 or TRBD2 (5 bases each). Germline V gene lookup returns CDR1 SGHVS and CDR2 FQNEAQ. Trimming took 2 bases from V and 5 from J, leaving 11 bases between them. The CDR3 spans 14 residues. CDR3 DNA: TGTGCCAGCAGCTTATCCGGGGCTAGAGATACGCAGTATTTT. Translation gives CASSLSGARDTQYF.

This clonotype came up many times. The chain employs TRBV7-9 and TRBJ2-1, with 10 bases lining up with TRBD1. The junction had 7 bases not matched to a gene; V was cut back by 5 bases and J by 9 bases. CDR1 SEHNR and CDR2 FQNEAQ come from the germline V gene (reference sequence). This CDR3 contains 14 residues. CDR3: CASSPLTGGREQFF. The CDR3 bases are TGTGCCAGCAGCCCTTTGACAGGGGGCCGTGAGCAGTTCTTC.

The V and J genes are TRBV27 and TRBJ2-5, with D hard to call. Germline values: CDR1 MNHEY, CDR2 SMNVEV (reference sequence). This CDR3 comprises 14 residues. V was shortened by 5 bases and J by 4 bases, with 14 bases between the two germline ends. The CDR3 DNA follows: TGTGCCAGCAGTATGAGCGCGATTGGAGAGACCCAGTACTTC. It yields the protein CASSMSAIGETQYF.

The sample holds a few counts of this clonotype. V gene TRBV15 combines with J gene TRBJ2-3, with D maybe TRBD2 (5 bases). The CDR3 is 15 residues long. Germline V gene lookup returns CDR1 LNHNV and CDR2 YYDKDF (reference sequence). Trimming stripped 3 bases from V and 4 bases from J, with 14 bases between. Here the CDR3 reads CATSSQVTGADTQYF. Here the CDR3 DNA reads TGTGCCACCAGCAGTCAGGTGACCGGGGCAGATACGCAGTATTTT.